The 20 T cell receptor beta chains presented below share a single source sample, sequenced in a study of identical twins' blood T cells. TCRdb fed the 5' RACE reads into MiXCR, producing one record per CDR3 protein. The top ten clones hold roughly 6.1% of a sample with 300,000 to 450,000 distinct CDR3 sequences, about 28% of them seen once. The specimen was PBMCs. The receptor source for this set is a woman aged 18 to 55 in good health.

This clonotype occurred a few times. The J gene is TRBJ1-4, the V gene TRBV11-2; possible D gene TRBD1, 5 bases. The V end lost 3 bases, the J end lost 6 bases, and 17 bases lay between the germline ends. The CDR3 sequence is 16 residues long. Germline lookup yields CDR1 SGHAT and CDR2 FQNNGV. CDR3 loop: CASSFLLGRKDEKLFF. The CDR3 nucleotides read TGTGCCAGCAGCTTCCTCCTGGGACGGAAGGATGAAAAACTGTTTTTT. Based on the CDR3 plus reference TRBV11-2 and TRBJ1-4, the full variable domain is EAGVAQSPRYKIIEKRQSVAFWCNPISGHATLYWYQQILGQGPKLLIQFQNNGVVDDSQLPKDRFSAERLKGVDSTLKIQPAKLEDSAVYLCASSFLLGRKDEKLFFGSGTQLSVL.

Turning to this clonotype: A read error may account for a junction end that differs from germline. This chain links TRBV24-1 with TRBJ2-6; D is undetermined. The CDR3 runs 20 residues. CDR1 is KGHDR, CDR2 SFDVKD, per germline. For the CDR3, the DNA is TGTGCCGCCAGTGATGCTCCTCACGGGCAGAGGAGCTCTGGGGCCAACGTCCTGACTTTC. Translation: CAASDAPHGQRSSGANVLTF.

This clonotype was seen a few times. The rearrangement joins TRBV25-1 to TRBJ1-2, with D unclear. Germline assignment: CDR1 MGHDK and CDR2 SYGVNS. V was pared by 7 bases and J by 1 base, with 4 bases between. CDR3 length: 11 amino acids. CDR3 sequence: CASMFNYGYTF. The CDR3 bases are TGTGCCAGCATGTTTAACTATGGCTACACCTTC.

On this clonotype: A much larger clone sits a single nucleotide away, making a read error possible. J is TRBJ1-1 and V is TRBV30, with 7 bases fitting TRBD1. CDR3 length: 16 amino acids. The V and J ends lost 8 bases and 4 bases, in that order; junction bases with no gene match: 19. Germline V gene lookup returns CDR1 GTSNPN and CDR2 SVGIG (reference sequence). CDR3 in amino acids: CARTSLGTVIFTEAFF. The CDR3 DNA is TGTGCCCGGACTTCGCTAGGGACAGTTATTTTCACTGAAGCTTTCTTT.

The chain uses TRBV9 and TRBJ1-2, with TRBD1 identical over 7 bases. CDR3 length: 15 amino acids. Germline values: CDR1 SGDLS, CDR2 YYNGEE. Trimming cost V 2 bases and J 7 bases; bases outside gene matches: 11. CDR3 sequence reads: CASSVHGTETFGYTF. CDR3 DNA: TGTGCCAGCAGCGTCCACGGGACAGAAACTTTTGGCTACACCTTC. The complete variable domain, with remaining parts taken from reference TRBV9 and TRBJ1-2, reads DSGVTQTPKHLITATGQRVTLRCSPRSGDLSVYWYQQSLDQGLQFLIQYYNGEERAKGNILERFSAQQFPDLHSELNLSSLELGDSALYFCASSVHGTETFGYTFGSGTRLTVV.

The rearrangement links TRBV27 to TRBJ2-6; D may be TRBD1 or TRBD2 (5 bases each). CDR1 and CDR2 from the germline V gene are MNHEY and SMNVEV (reference sequence). The CDR3 consists of 15 residues. Trimming left V 6 bases short and J 3 bases short, with 12 bases between. DNA of the CDR3: TGTGCCAGCAGAAACGAGGGGTGTGGGGCCAACGTCCTGACTTTC. Protein product: CASRNEGCGANVLTF.

The genes are TRBV18 and TRBJ2-3; D not resolved. CDR1 is KGHSH, CDR2 LQKENI, per germline. Between the trimmed V and J ends, which lost 4 bases and 6 bases, there was a span of 8 bases. This CDR3 comprises 12 residues. As DNA, the CDR3 is TGTGCCAGCTCACGACTGGGGGATACGCAGTATTTT. It translates to CASSRLGDTQYF.

V and J are TRBV5-6 and TRBJ2-7, with D perhaps matching TRBD2 (6 bases). This CDR3 comprises 13 residues. Germline values: CDR1 SGHDT, CDR2 YYEEEE. Trimming removed 0 bases from V and 6 bases from J, with 10 bases in between. CDR3 coding DNA: TGTGCCAGCAGCTTGGCTAGCGTCGGCGAGCAGTACTTC. Protein sequence: CASSLASVGEQYF.

This clonotype was observed a handful of times. The chain uses TRBV19 and TRBJ2-7; 7 bases fit TRBD1. The CDR3 loop spans 14 amino acids. The germline CDR1 and CDR2 sequences are LNHDA and SQIVND (reference sequence). Losses at the gene ends were 5 bases for V and 3 bases for J; bases not matched to a gene: 7. The CDR3: CASSQTGNVYEQYF. CDR3 in DNA: TGTGCCAGTAGTCAGACAGGGAACGTCTACGAGCAGTACTTC.

The chain joins TRBV7-9 to TRBJ2-1; 10 bases agree with TRBD2. There are 15 residues in the CDR3. Germline trimming cut 10 bases from V and 3 bases from J; bases unmatched to any gene: 9. Germline V gives CDR1 SEHNR, CDR2 FQNEAQ (reference sequence). The CDR3 DNA reads TGTGCCACAAGAGCCGGGACTAGCGACTACAATGAGCAGTTCTTC. Translation: CATRAGTSDYNEQFF.

A word on this clonotype: A much bigger clone sits one base away, suggesting this may be a read error. The chain is built from TRBV7-2 and TRBJ1-5, with D possibly TRBD1 on 5 matching bases. The CDR3 has 12 residues. In germline, CDR1 is SGHTA, CDR2 FQGNSA. Trimming cost V 7 bases and J 4 bases, with 8 bases left between them. As DNA, the CDR3 is TGTGCCAGCACGACAGTGAATCAGCCCCAGCATTTT. Translated: CASTTVNQPQHF.

The rearrangement joins TRBV18 to TRBJ1-1; D might be TRBD1 (5 bases). Germline V gives CDR1 KGHSH, CDR2 LQKENI. V was trimmed by 2 bases and J by 4 bases, leaving 11 bases between them. There are 14 residues in the CDR3. The CDR3 region is CASSPGTRITEAFF. CDR3 in DNA: TGTGCCAGCTCACCAGGGACTCGTATCACTGAAGCTTTCTTT.

The chain uses TRBV13 and TRBJ1-2, with no clear D. The CDR3 extends over 12 amino acids. Germline lookup yields CDR1 PRHDT and CDR2 FYEKMQ (reference sequence). The V end was cut by 5 bases, the J end by 9 bases, with 13 bases between. CDR3 coding DNA: TGTGCCAGCAGCCGCCTTCCTAAGTGCTACACCTTC. It specifies CASSRLPKCYTF.

This clonotype was observed a handful of times. The V call is TRBV5-1, the J call TRBJ1-1; tentative D call: TRBD1 (6 bases). CDR1 is SGHRS, CDR2 YFSETQ, per germline. The V end was cut by 7 bases, the J end by 4 bases, with 11 bases between. The CDR3 covers 12 residues. The chain's CDR3 is CASGTGSTEAFF. CDR3 nucleotide sequence: TGCGCCAGCGGAACAGGGAGCACTGAAGCTTTCTTT.

This chain connects TRBV11-2 to TRBJ2-2; D not resolved. CDR1 and CDR2 (germline): SGHAT, FQNNGV. Deletions cut 0 bases from V and 6 bases from J, with 11 bases between. This CDR3 spans 15 amino acids. The CDR3 DNA reads as TGTGCCAGCAGCTTAGAGGGGTCCGACGCCGGGGAGCTGTTTTTT. Encoded protein: CASSLEGSDAGELFF.

V is TRBV20-1 and J is TRBJ2-7, with D possibly matching TRBD2 (6 bases). V lost 1 base and J 3 bases, leaving 10 bases between the germline ends. CDR3 size: 13 residues. The germline V gene has CDR1 DFQATT and CDR2 SNEGSKA (reference sequence). Here the CDR3 DNA reads TGCAGTGCTAGAGGTAGCGGACTCTACGAGCAGTACTTC. It translates to CSARGSGLYEQYF.

About this clonotype itself: A much larger clone differs by one base, so this may be a read error. V usage is TRBV5-4 and J usage is TRBJ2-1; perhaps TRBD2 as D (6 bases). Germline V gene lookup returns CDR1 SGHNT and CDR2 YYREEE (reference sequence). The CDR3 is 14 residues long. In DNA, the CDR3 is TGTGCCAGCAGCTTGGAGACTAGTCTACCTGAGCAGCTCTTC. Protein sequence: CASSLETSLPEQLF. The full variable domain, rest sourced from reference TRBV5-4 and TRBJ2-1, is ETGVTQSPTHLIKTRGQQVTLRCSSQSGHNTVSWYQQALGQGPQFIFQYYREEENGRGNFPPRFSGLQFPNYSSELNVNALELDDSALYLCASSLETSLPEQLFGPGTRLTVL.

Concerning this clonotype: It may be a read error: a sequence one base away is much more abundant. The rearrangement links TRBV20-1 to TRBJ1-1, with TRBD1 matching over 8 bases. Per germline, CDR1 DFQATT and CDR2 SNEGSKA (reference sequence). Unmatched junction bases numbered 12, after V lost 7 bases and J lost 5 bases. This CDR3 is 14 amino acids long. The chain's CDR3 is CSVTLRTGRTEAFF. CDR3 DNA: TGCAGTGTTACTCTAAGGACAGGGAGGACTGAAGCTTTCTTT.

In this sample, this clonotype turned up a few times. The chain has TRBV10-3 and TRBJ2-7, with 10 positions matching TRBD2. Trimming at V came to 11 bases and at J to 1 base, leaving 8 bases not matched to a gene. The CDR3 runs to 14 residues. The V gene's germline CDR1 is ENHRY and CDR2 SYGVKD. As DNA, the CDR3 is TGTGCCGCCTCCGGGACTAGCGTTTCCTACGAGCAGTACTTC. Translation gives CAASGTSVSYEQYF.

This clonotype was found a few times. This sequence joins TRBV20-1 and TRBJ2-2; D remains ambiguous. Deletions cut 3 bases from V and 3 bases from J, with 8 bases between. In germline, CDR1 is DFQATT, CDR2 SNEGSKA (reference sequence). This CDR3 comprises 13 residues. As DNA, the CDR3 is TGCAGTGCTAGTCGGCAGGACACCGGGGAGCTGTTTTTT. Its protein product is CSASRQDTGELFF.